One sample yielded the 4 T cell receptor beta chains listed below, sequenced in a study of cytomegalovirus exposure and HLA in healthy donors. The PCR had 60 Vbeta and 13 Jbeta primers. Some clones are missing from TCRdb's copy, which holds only in-frame ones; the method was immunoSEQ multiplex PCR. The data show 150,000 to 200,000 clones, with about 80% seen just once and nearly 4.5% held by the top ten. The sample consisted of PBMCs. The receptors shown here come from a woman in her 30s in good health and CMV-seropositive.

The chain joins TRBV7-2 to TRBJ2-2; D call uncertain. Trimming took 1 base from V and 0 from J, leaving 3 bases between them. CDR3 length equals 14 residues. Per the germline V gene, CDR1 is SGHTA and CDR2 is FQGNSA. CDR3 coding DNA: TGTGCCAGCAGCTTAGACTCGAACACCGGGGAGCTGTTTTTT. This translates into CASSLDSNTGELFF.

This clone was recorded once. The chain joins TRBV21-1 to TRBJ2-5; the D call of TRBD1 is as the table states it, not checked on the DNA. TRBV21-1 is tagged as a pseudogene. CDR3 length: 14 residues. CDR3 DNA: TGTGCCAGCAGCCCGGTACACAGCCAAGAGACCCAGTACTTC. Its translation is CASSPVHSQETQYF.

The chain links TRBV19 to TRBJ2-1; D remains ambiguous. CDR3 length: 15 amino acids. Germline CDR1 reads LNHDA; CDR2 reads SQIVND (reference sequence). The ends were cut back, 5 bases at V and 0 bases at J, with 11 bases in the middle. CDR3 coding DNA: TGTGCCAGTAGTCCTGGCGGAAGCTCCTACAATGAGCAGTTCTTC. Its translation: CASSPGGSSYNEQFF.

This chain joins TRBV5-1 and TRBJ2-2; 10 bases agree with TRBD2. The CDR3 extends over 17 amino acids. Trimming at V came to 4 bases and at J to 4 bases, leaving 10 bases not matched to a gene. Germline CDR1 reads SGHRS; CDR2 reads YFSETQ. This CDR3 is CASSPIAGGMSTGELFF. DNA for the CDR3: TGCGCCAGCAGCCCCATAGCGGGAGGAATGAGCACCGGGGAGCTGTTTTTT.